The entry below describes one T cell receptor beta chain. The CDR3 is 13 amino acids. Germline CDR1 reads SNHLY; CDR2 reads FYNNEI. The ends were cut back, 3 bases at V and 7 bases at J, with 10 bases in the middle. This entry comes from a study of OX40 agonist ivuxolimab in advanced cancers. Measured with immunoSEQ multiplex PCR; TCRdb has only the in-frame clones, and not every one. The sample holds around 45,000 clones, 75% to 80% seen once. The chain has TRBV2 and TRBJ1-5; D not resolved. The sequencing here drew on CD4+ or CD8+ T cells sorted from blood, taken in a trial of the OX40 agonist ivuxolimab. The sequence derives from an adult with an advanced solid tumor such as melanoma, head and neck, liver or kidney cancer. CDR3: CASSDAGSQPQHF. The DNA of the CDR3 is TGTGCCAGCAGTGATGCGGGATCACAGCCCCAGCATTTT.